This TCR beta chain is from a study of OX40 agonist ivuxolimab in advanced cancers. At the level of the whole study: Ivuxolimab was a fully human IgG2 agonistic monoclonal antibody targeting the costimulatory receptor OX40 (CD134). Partial responses occurred in three dose-escalation patients, of whom one had hepatocellular carcinoma and two had cutaneous melanoma. The paper describes the monotherapy dose-escalation part (N ≈ 51 patients) of the phase I trial of ivuxolimab. Intravenous ivuxolimab was administered to patients every 2 weeks at six dose levels: 0.01, 0.1, 0.3, 1.5, 3 and 10 mg/kg. Patients were allowed to have had prior anti-PD-1, anti-PD-L1 or anti-CTLA-4 therapy, and around 43% of the dose-escalation patients had been treated with checkpoint inhibitors. In the dose-escalation cohort, more than 80% of patients were male, and the mean age was 60 years with a range of roughly 20 to 80. Of the roughly 50 dose-escalation patients, hepatocellular carcinoma was present in approximately 20, melanoma in around 15, renal cell carcinoma in 9 and head and neck cancer in 9. Peripheral TCRbeta sequencing was intended to test whether TCR sequence diversity was altered and clonal T-cell expansion was caused by ivuxolimab.

From the cysteine through the phenylalanine, the CDR3 covers 14 amino acids. Just the 42-base CDR3 DNA is kept, in frame starting at base 1. The germline V end is reduced by 3 bases and the J end by 4 bases; junction bases left unmatched: 3. CDR1 LGHNA and CDR2 YSLEER were looked up in the germline V gene. Broader findings and caveats from the paper: After ivuxolimab, more expanded clones were found on average in CD8+ T cells than in CD4+ T cells. At doses from 0.1 to 3.0 mg/kg, clonal expansion was seen in both CD4+ and CD8+ blood T cells between baseline and week 6. Antigen specificity was not determined for the clonally expanded peripheral T cells. In the 0.1-3.0 mg/kg groups, partial responders were among the patients with the lowest normalized peripheral clonal expansion, particularly in CD8+ T cells. Low levels of normalized T-cell clonal expansion were also seen in some patients who did not respond.

Of note for this clone: This clone's antigen is unknown. Per-nucleotide qualities are absent, and no much larger clonotype sits a single base away.

Genomic DNA was isolated from the sorted cells so that the TCRbeta CDR3 region could be sequenced. The immunoSEQ Assay was used to sequence the TCRbeta CDR3 regions. TCRdb holds this immuneACCESS table with in-frame rearrangements only. Some clones are missing; in checked studies, unresolved V genes explain under half, and the rest has no known cause. This sample lists 100,000 or so clones; 95% to 96% were detected once. Of the sample, 2% falls within the top ten clones. Patients with a history of autoimmune disease or receiving systemic immunosuppression were excluded from the trial. In every dose cohort, peripheral blood was drawn for TCR sequencing at baseline, cycle 4 day 1, and cycle 7 day 1. Samples were obtained from an open-label, multicenter, first-in-human phase I dose-escalation trial of ivuxolimab. The trial enrolled adults with locally advanced or metastatic head and neck squamous cell, hepatocellular, melanoma or renal cell carcinoma. Before TCR sequencing, CD4+ T cells and CD8+ T cells from peripheral blood were sorted into separate populations.

This receptor was obtained from an adult with an advanced solid tumor such as melanoma, head and neck, liver or kidney cancer. The sequence links TRBV4-3 to TRBJ2-7; TRBD1 lines up with 10 middle nucleotides. Sample: CD4+ or CD8+ T cells sorted from blood, taken in a trial of the OX40 agonist ivuxolimab. The DNA sequence is given as TGCGCCAGCAGCCAGACAGGGGGCGCTTACGAGCAGTACTTC. Its translation is CASSQTGGAYEQYF.